The rows below give T cell receptor beta chains drawn from one sample of a study of a mutant IDH1 vaccine in newly diagnosed glioma. These TCRs' antigens remain unknown. Here immunoSEQ multiplex PCR was the method, and the copy in TCRdb shows in-frame clones only, minus some. The sample records tens of thousands of clones, around 76% being singletons. The material was PBMCs, obtained from a glioma patient whose treatment included an IDH1 peptide vaccine. Source of these receptors: a man between 45 and 60 years old with glioma. The CDR3 runs from the conserved cysteine through the conserved F or W. The D gene is left open where the match is weak. Clone size appears in some rows only: once, few, many, or a class for an expanded clone.

D gene: -
V gene: TRBV4-3
J gene: TRBJ2-3
clone size: -
CDR3 protein: CASSQQMAGGTDTQYF
CDR3 DNA: TGCGCCAGCAGCCAACAAATGGCCGGCGGCACAGATACGCAGTATTTT

D gene: -
V gene: TRBV11-2
J gene: TRBJ2-7
clone size: -
CDR3 protein: CASSENYEQYF
CDR3 DNA: TGTGCCAGCAGCGAAAACTACGAGCAGTACTTC

D gene: -
V gene: TRBV6-6
J gene: TRBJ1-2
clone size: few
CDR3 protein: CASSSNNDRDGYTF
CDR3 DNA: TGTGCCAGCAGTTCTAACAATGACAGAGATGGCTACACCTTC

D gene: -
V gene: TRBV7-6
J gene: TRBJ1-1
clone size: few
CDR3 protein: CASSDKQGANTEAFF
CDR3 DNA: TGTGCCAGCAGCGATAAACAGGGTGCCAACACTGAAGCTTTCTTT

D gene: TRBD2
V gene: TRBV30
J gene: TRBJ2-7
clone size: few
CDR3 protein: CAWVFGTSGGKQYF
CDR3 DNA: TGTGCCTGGGTCTTCGGGACTAGCGGGGGAAAGCAGTACTTC

D gene: -
V gene: TRBV2
J gene: TRBJ1-6
clone size: few
CDR3 protein: CASSPASSYNSPLHF
CDR3 DNA: TGTGCCAGCAGTCCCGCAAGCTCCTATAATTCACCCCTCCACTTT

D gene: -
V gene: TRBV7-9
J gene: TRBJ1-4
clone size: -
CDR3 protein: CASSLSQGLGEKLFF
CDR3 DNA: TGTGCCAGCAGCTTATCGCAGGGGCTAGGGGAAAAACTGTTTTTT

D gene: -
V gene: TRBV11-3
J gene: TRBJ2-7
clone size: once
CDR3 protein: CASSLGSGREQYF
CDR3 DNA: TGTGCCAGCAGCTTAGGGAGTGGGCGCGAGCAGTACTTC

D gene: TRBD2
V gene: TRBV7-2
J gene: TRBJ2-7
clone size: medium-sized
CDR3 protein: CASSLGGGLYEQYF
CDR3 DNA: TGTGCCAGCAGCTTAGGCGGGGGGCTCTACGAGCAGTACTTC

D gene: -
V gene: TRBV5-1
J gene: TRBJ2-5
clone size: -
CDR3 protein: CASSLRQETQYF
CDR3 DNA: TGCGCCAGCAGCTTGCGGCAAGAGACCCAGTACTTC

D gene: -
V gene: TRBV7-9
J gene: TRBJ2-6
clone size: few
CDR3 protein: CASSLVGGAGANVLTF
CDR3 DNA: TGTGCCAGCAGCTTAGTAGGAGGGGCTGGGGCCAACGTCCTGACTTTC

D gene: -
V gene: TRBV5-1
J gene: TRBJ1-2
clone size: -
CDR3 protein: CASSINRDGYTF
CDR3 DNA: TGCGCCAGCAGCATTAACAGGGATGGCTACACCTTC

D gene: -
V gene: TRBV29-1
J gene: TRBJ2-7
clone size: -
CDR3 protein: CSVGQGGAEQYF
CDR3 DNA: TGCAGCGTTGGACAGGGAGGAGCCGAGCAGTACTTC

D gene: -
V gene: TRBV19
J gene: TRBJ1-5
clone size: -
CDR3 protein: CASRDGENQPQHF
CDR3 DNA: TGTGCCAGTAGGGACGGGGAAAATCAGCCCCAGCATTTT

D gene: -
V gene: TRBV2
J gene: TRBJ2-3
clone size: -
CDR3 protein: CASTDTQYF
CDR3 DNA: TGTGCCAGCACAGATACGCAGTATTTT